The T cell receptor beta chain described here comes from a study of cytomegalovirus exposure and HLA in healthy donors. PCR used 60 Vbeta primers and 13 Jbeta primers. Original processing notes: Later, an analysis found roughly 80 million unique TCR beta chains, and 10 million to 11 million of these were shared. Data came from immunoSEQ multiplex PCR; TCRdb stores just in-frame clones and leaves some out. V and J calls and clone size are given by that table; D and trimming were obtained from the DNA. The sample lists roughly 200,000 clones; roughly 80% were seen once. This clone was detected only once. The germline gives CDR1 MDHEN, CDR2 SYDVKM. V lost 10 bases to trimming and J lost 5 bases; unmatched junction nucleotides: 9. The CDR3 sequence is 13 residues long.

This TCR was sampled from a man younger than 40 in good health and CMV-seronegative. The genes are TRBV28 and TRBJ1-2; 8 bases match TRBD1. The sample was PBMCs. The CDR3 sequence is CATGRGRGYGYTF. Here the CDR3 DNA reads TGTGCCACCGGCAGGGGGCGAGGATATGGCTACACCTTC.